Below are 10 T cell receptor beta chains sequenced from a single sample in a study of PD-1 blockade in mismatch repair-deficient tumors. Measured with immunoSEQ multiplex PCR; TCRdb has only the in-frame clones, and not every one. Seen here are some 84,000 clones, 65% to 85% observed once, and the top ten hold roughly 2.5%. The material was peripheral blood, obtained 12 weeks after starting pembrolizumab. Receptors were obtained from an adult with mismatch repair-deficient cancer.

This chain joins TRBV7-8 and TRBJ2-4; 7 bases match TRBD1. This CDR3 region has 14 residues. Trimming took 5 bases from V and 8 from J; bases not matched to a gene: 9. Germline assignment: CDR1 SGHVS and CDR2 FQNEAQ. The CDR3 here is CASSQTGYGDIQYF. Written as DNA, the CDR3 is TGTGCCAGCAGCCAGACAGGGTATGGGGACATTCAGTACTTC.

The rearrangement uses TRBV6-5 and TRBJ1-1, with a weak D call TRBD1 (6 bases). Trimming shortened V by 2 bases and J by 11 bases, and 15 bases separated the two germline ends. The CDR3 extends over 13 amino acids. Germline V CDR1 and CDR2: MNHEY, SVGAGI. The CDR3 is CASSYGQGFGAFF. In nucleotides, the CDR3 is TGTGCCAGCAGTTACGGGCAGGGGTTCGGGGCTTTCTTT.

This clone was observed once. Written as DNA, the CDR3 is TGCAGTGCTAGGGCGGACAGGGGGGCTTTCTTT. Its protein is CSARADRGAFF. The chain employs TRBV20-1 and TRBJ1-1; 10 bases are a match to TRBD1. CDR3 length: 11 amino acids. Germline V gene data show CDR1 as DFQATT and CDR2 as SNEGSKA (reference sequence). The V segment lost 3 bases and the J segment 11 bases; nucleotides outside the gene matches: 3.

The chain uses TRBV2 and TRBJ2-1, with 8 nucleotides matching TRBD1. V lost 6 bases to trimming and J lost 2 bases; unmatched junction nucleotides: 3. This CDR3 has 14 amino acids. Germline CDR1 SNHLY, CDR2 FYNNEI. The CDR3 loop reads CASRDRVTYNEQFF. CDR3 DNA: TGTGCCAGCAGGGACAGGGTCACCTACAATGAGCAGTTCTTC.

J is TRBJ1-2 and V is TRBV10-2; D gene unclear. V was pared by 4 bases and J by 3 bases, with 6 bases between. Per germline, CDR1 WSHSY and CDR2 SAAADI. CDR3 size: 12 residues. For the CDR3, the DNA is TGCGCCAGCAGTGCATCCCACTATGGCTACACCTTC. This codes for CASSASHYGYTF.

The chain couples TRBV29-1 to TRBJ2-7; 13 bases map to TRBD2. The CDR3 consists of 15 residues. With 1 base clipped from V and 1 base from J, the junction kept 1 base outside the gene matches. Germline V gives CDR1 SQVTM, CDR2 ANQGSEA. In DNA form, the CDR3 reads TGCAGCGTTGAAGGGACTAGCGGGAGTTCCTACGAGCAGTACTTC. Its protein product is CSVEGTSGSSYEQYF.

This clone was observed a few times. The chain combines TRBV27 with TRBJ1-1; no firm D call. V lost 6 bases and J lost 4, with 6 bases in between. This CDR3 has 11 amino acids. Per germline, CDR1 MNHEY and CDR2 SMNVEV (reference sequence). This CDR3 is CASRMGTEAFF. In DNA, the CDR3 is TGTGCCAGCAGGATGGGCACTGAAGCTTTCTTT.

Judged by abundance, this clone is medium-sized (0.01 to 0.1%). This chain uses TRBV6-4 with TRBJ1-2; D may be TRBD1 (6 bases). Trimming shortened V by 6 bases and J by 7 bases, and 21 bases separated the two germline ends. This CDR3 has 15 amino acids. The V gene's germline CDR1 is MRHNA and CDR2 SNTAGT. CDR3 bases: TGTGCCAGCAGCGAGGTCGCACAGGGTGTCGGTGGCTACACCTTC. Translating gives CASSEVAQGVGGYTF.

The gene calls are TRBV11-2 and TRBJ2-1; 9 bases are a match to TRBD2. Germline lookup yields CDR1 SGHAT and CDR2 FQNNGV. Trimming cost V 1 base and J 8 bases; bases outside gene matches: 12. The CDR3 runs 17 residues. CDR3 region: CASSLAPGLARGYEQFF. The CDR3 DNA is TGTGCCAGCAGCTTAGCCCCGGGACTAGCCCGAGGATATGAGCAGTTCTTC.

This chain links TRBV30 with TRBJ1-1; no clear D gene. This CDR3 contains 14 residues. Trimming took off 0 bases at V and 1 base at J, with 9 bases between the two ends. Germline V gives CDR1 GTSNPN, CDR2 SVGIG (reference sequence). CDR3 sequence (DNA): TGTGCCTGGAGTGTACGACGGACGAACACTGAAGCTTTCTTT. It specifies CAWSVRRTNTEAFF. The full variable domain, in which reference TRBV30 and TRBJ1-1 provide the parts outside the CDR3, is SQTIHQWPATLVQPVGSPLSLECTVEGTSNPNLYWYRQAAGRGLQLLFYSVGIGQISSEVPQNLSASRPQDRQFILSSKKLLLSDSGFYLCAWSVRRTNTEAFFGQGTRLTVV.